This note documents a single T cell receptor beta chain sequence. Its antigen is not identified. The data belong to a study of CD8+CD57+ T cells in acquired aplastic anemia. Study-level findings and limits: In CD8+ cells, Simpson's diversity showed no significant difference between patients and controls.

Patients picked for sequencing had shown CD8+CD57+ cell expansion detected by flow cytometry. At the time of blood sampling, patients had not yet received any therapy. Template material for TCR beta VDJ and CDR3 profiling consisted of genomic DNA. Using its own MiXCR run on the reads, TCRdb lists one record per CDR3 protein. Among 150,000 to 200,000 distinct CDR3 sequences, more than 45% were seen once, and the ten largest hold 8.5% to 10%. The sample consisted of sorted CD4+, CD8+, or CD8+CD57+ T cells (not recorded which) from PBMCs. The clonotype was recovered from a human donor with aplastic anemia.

The CDR3 sequence is CSVTGADTQYF. In DNA form, the CDR3 reads TGCAGCGTTACAGGGGCAGATACGCAGTATTTT. The V gene is TRBV29-1, the J gene TRBJ2-3; 7 positions agree with TRBD1. Germline values: CDR1 SQVTM, CDR2 ANQGSEA. This CDR3 has 11 residues. V lost 5 bases, J lost 4 bases, and 0 bases stayed unmatched.